The rows below give T cell receptor beta chains drawn from one sample of a study of blood T cell repertoires in COVID-19. Data came from immunoSEQ multiplex PCR; TCRdb stores just in-frame clones and leaves some out. The repertoire holds about 170,000 clones, roughly 86% seen once, with 5.5% to 8.5% in the top ten. The sequencing input was peripheral blood. These receptors originate from an elderly woman in a cohort sampled during active or convalescent COVID-19. CDR3s include the opening cysteine and the closing phenylalanine or tryptophan. The D gene is left open where the match is weak. A clone size is listed for some rows: how often the clone was seen (once, few, many), or a class if it is expanded.

. | TRBJ2-5 | TRBV5-6 | TRBD1 | CASSWTGQQTQYF | TGTGCCAGCAGCTGGACAGGCCAACAGACCCAGTACTTC
. | TRBJ1-1 | TRBV5-5 | TRBD1 | CASSWEGQVNTEAFF | TGTGCCAGCAGTTGGGAGGGACAGGTGAACACTGAAGCTTTCTTT
. | TRBJ1-3 | TRBV7-9 | TRBD1 | CASTLDRAGNTIYF | TGTGCCAGCACCCTGGACAGGGCCGGAAACACCATATATTTT
once | TRBJ1-2 | TRBV7-8 | . | CASSSRGGTNYGYTF | TGTGCCAGCAGCTCCCGAGGAGGGACCAACTATGGCTACACCTTC
. | TRBJ2-1 | TRBV27 | TRBD2 | CASTRLAGGYNEQFF | TGTGCCAGCACCAGACTAGCGGGAGGGTACAATGAGCAGTTCTTC
. | TRBJ2-1 | TRBV12-5 | TRBD2 | CASGPTSGGSYNEQFF | TGTGCTAGTGGACCAACTAGCGGGGGTTCCTACAATGAGCAGTTCTTC
. | TRBJ2-1 | TRBV3-1/TRBV3-2 | . | CASSLGLGTYNEQFF | TGTGCCAGCAGCCTTGGTCTAGGAACCTACAATGAGCAGTTCTTC
. | TRBJ1-1 | TRBV5-1 | TRBD1 | CASSLGQGAENTEAFF | TGCGCCAGCAGCTTGGGACAGGGGGCTGAGAACACTGAAGCTTTCTTT
. | TRBJ1-1 | TRBV9 | TRBD1 | CASSAGQGVIVNTEAFF | TGTGCCAGCAGCGCTGGACAGGGGGTAATTGTGAACACTGAAGCTTTCTTT
. | TRBJ2-5 | TRBV30 | TRBD1 | CAWGRGPGMVYF | TGTGCCTGGGGTAGGGGGCCGGGGATGGTTTACTTC
. | TRBJ1-3 | TRBV7-9 | . | CASSFTASGNTIYF | TGTGCCAGCAGCTTTACAGCTTCTGGAAACACCATATATTTT